The T cell receptor beta chain under discussion was sequenced for a study of T cell responses to AZD1222 COVID-19 vaccine. Study background: Pooling of second doses given at about 4 or about 12 weeks was done. Broader study findings: Per reports, nearly half of all spike-specific TCRs target regions that are unmutated in variants. No repertoire was sampled before or during the peak T cell response, only after it. Seropositive status at baseline applied to only 6 or 7 AZD1222 recipients.

Germline assignment: CDR1 LNHNV and CDR2 YYDKDF (reference sequence). V was cut by 0 bases and J by 5 bases, with 10 bases left in between. The CDR3 runs to 14 residues. As for this clone: As yet, its antigen is unknown.

The assay was immunoSEQ multiplex PCR, and TCRdb's table has in-frame clones only and misses some. The sample lists 150,000 to 200,000 clones, approximately 93% occurring once. The receptor was isolated from an adult in good health. The starting material was peripheral blood, obtained on day 0 of AZD1222 vaccination. The chain has TRBV15 and TRBJ1-2; D gene uncertain. CDR3 DNA: TGTGCCACCAGCAGAGAGGGCGGGAAGTATGGCTACACCTTC. Protein: CATSREGGKYGYTF.